One and the same sample provided the 4 T cell receptor beta chains below, sequenced in a study of cytomegalovirus exposure and HLA in healthy donors (dated by TCRdb to the late 2010s). Libraries were built with the immunoSEQ multiplex PCR assay. For the multiplex PCR, a mixture combining 60 forward primers for TCR Vbeta segments and 13 reverse primers for TCR Jbeta segments was used. In its TCRdb copy, this immuneACCESS table keeps in-frame sequences only and misses some clones. Where compared with another copy, unresolved V genes explain less than half of these, and the others have no known cause. The table of this sample itemizes tens of thousands of clones. In total, the top ten clones hold approximately 3.8% of the sample. The specimen sequenced was PBMCs. The receptors originated from a female donor in good health and CMV-seropositive.

On this clone itself: This sample includes further DNA sequences coding for the same CDR3. The chain uses TRBV5-1 and TRBJ1-1, with 9 positions matching TRBD1. Unmatched junction bases numbered 11, after V lost 2 bases and J lost 6 bases. There are 16 residues in the CDR3. Per germline, CDR1 SGHRS and CDR2 YFSETQ. The chain's CDR3 is CASSLSPGGQGAEAFF. CDR3 nucleotide sequence: TGCGCCAGCAGCTTAAGCCCAGGGGGACAGGGTGCTGAAGCTTTCTTT.

The J gene is TRBJ2-7, the V gene TRBV7-6; 7 nucleotides match TRBD1. V lost 5 bases to trimming and J lost 2 bases; unmatched junction nucleotides: 6. Germline assignment: CDR1 SGHVS and CDR2 FNYEAQ. The CDR3 totals 14 residues. Here the CDR3 DNA reads TGTGCCAGCAGCATCAACAGGGGACCCTACGAGCAGTACTTC. This translates into CASSINRGPYEQYF. The full variable domain, in which reference TRBV7-6 and TRBJ2-7 provide the parts outside the CDR3, is GAGVSQSPRYKVTKRGQDVALRCDPISGHVSLYWYRQALGQGPEFLTYFNYEAQQDKSGLPNDRFSAERPEGSISTLTIQRTEQRDSAMYRCASSINRGPYEQYFGPGTRLTVT.

The V gene is TRBV6-1, the J gene TRBJ2-1, with 14 bases aligning to TRBD2. CDR3 length: 14 residues. J lost 7 bases, V lost 4 bases, and 0 bases had no gene match. Germline CDR1 is MNHNS and CDR2 is SASEGT. The DNA of the CDR3 is TGTGCCAGCAGTGGACTAGCGGGGGGGAATGAGCAGTTCTTC. Encoded protein: CASSGLAGGNEQFF.

The CDR3 loop is CASSQDGDAGWGDTQYF. The CDR3 nucleotides are TGTGCCAGCAGCCAAGATGGAGACGCCGGGTGGGGCGATACGCAGTATTTT. The chain is built from TRBV4-2 and TRBJ2-3; D possibly corresponds to TRBD1 (5 bases). The V gene lost 0 bases and the J gene lost 6 bases, with 19 bases spanning the gap. This CDR3 comprises 17 residues. CDR1 is LGHNA, CDR2 YNFKEQ, per germline.